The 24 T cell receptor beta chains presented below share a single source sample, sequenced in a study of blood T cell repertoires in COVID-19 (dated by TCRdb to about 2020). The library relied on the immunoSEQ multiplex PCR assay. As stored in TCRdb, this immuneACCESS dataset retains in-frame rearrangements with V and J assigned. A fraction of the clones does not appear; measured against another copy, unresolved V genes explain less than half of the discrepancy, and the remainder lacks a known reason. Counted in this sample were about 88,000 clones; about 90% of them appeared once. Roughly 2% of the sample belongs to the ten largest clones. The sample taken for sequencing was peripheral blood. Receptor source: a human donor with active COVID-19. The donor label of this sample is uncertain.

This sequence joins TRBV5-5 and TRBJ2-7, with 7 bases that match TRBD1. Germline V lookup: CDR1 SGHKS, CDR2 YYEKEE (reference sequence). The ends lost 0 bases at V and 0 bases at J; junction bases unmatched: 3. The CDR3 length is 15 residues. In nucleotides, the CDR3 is TGTGCCAGCAGCTTGGAGGGGGCACACTCCTACGAGCAGTACTTC. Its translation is CASSLEGAHSYEQYF.

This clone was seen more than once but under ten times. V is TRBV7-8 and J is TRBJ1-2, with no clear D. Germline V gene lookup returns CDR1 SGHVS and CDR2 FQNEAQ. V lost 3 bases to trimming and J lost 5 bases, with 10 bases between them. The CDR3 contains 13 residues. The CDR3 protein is CASSFGQPYGYTF. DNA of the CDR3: TGTGCCAGCAGCTTTGGGCAGCCGTATGGCTACACCTTC.

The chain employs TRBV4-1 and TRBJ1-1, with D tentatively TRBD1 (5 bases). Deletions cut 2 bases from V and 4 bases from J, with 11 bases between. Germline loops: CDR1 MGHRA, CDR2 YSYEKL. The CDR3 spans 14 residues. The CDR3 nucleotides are TGCGCCAGCAGCCAAAAACAGGCGGTCACTGAAGCTTTCTTT. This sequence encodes CASSQKQAVTEAFF.

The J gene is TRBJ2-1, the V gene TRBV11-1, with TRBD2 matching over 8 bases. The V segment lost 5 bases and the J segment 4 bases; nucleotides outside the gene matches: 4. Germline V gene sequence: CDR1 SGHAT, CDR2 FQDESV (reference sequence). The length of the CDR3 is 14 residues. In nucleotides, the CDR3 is TGTGCCAGCAGCAGCGGGGGCGAATACAATGAGCAGTTCTTC. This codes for CASSSGGEYNEQFF. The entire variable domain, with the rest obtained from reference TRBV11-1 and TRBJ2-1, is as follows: EAEVAQSPRYKITEKSQAVAFWCDPISGHATLYWYRQILGQGPELLVQFQDESVVDDSQLPKDRFSAERLKGVDSTLKIQPAELGDSAMYLCASSSGGEYNEQFFGPGTRLTVL.

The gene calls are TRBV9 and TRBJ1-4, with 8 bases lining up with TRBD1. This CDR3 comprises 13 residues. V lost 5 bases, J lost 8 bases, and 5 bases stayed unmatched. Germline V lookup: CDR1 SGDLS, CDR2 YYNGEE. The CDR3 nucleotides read TGTGCCAGCAGACCGGACAGGGACGAAAAACTGTTTTTT. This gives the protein CASRPDRDEKLFF. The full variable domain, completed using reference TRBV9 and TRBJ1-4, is DSGVTQTPKHLITATGQRVTLRCSPRSGDLSVYWYQQSLDQGLQFLIQYYNGEERAKGNILERFSAQQFPDLHSELNLSSLELGDSALYFCASRPDRDEKLFFGSGTQLSVL.

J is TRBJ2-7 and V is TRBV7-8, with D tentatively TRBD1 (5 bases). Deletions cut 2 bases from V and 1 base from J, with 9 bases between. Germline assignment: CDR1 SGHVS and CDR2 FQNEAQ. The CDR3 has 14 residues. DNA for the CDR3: TGTGCCAGCAGCTTAATGACAGTTTCCTACGAGCAGTACTTC. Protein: CASSLMTVSYEQYF.

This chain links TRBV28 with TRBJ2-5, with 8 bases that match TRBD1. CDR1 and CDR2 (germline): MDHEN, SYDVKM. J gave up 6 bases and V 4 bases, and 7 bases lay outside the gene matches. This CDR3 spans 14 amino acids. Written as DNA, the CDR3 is TGTGCCAGCAGTTCCCGGACAGGGAGAAAGACCCAGTACTTC. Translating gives CASSSRTGRKTQYF.

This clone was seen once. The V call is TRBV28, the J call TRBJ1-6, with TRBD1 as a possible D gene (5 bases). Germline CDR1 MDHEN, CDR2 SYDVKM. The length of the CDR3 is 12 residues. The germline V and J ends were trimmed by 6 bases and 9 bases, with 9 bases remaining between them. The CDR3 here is CASRVGGSPLHF. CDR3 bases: TGTGCCAGCAGAGTGGGGGGTTCACCCCTCCACTTT.

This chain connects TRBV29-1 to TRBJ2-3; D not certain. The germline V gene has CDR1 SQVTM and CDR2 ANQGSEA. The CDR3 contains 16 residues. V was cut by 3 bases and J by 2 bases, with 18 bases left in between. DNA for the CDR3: TGCAGCGTTGAGTTCCCGGTCGGTACCCCCACAGATACGCAGTATTTT. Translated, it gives CSVEFPVGTPTDTQYF.

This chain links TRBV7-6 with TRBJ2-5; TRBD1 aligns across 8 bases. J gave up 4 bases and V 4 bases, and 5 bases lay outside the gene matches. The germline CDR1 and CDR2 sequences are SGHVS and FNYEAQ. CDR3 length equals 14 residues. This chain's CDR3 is CASSSTGEAETQYF. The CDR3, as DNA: TGTGCCAGCAGCTCGACAGGGGAGGCAGAGACCCAGTACTTC.

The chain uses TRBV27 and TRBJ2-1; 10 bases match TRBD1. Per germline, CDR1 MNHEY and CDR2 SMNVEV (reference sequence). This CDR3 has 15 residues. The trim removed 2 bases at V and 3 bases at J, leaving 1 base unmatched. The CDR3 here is CASSLGTGDYNEQFF. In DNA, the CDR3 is TGTGCCAGCAGTTTAGGGACAGGGGACTACAATGAGCAGTTCTTC.

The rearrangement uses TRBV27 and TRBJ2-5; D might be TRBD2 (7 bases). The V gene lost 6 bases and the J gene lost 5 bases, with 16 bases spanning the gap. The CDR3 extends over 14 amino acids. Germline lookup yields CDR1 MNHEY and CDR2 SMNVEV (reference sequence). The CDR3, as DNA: TGTGCCAGCAGCCTAAGGGGGGGTGGGGAGACCCAGTACTTC. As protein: CASSLRGGGETQYF.

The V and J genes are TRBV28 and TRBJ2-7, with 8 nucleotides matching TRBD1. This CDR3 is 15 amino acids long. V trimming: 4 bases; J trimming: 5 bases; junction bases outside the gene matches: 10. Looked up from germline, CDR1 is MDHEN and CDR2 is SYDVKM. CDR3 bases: TGTGCCAGCAGTTCCTTGGACAGGGCCGGCAACGAGCAGTACTTC. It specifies CASSSLDRAGNEQYF.

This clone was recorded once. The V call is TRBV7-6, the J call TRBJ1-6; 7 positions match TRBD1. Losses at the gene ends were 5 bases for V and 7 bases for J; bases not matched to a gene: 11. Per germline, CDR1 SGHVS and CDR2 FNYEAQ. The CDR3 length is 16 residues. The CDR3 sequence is CASSHGGDRANSPLHF. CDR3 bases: TGTGCCAGCAGCCACGGAGGGGACAGAGCGAATTCACCCCTCCACTTT.

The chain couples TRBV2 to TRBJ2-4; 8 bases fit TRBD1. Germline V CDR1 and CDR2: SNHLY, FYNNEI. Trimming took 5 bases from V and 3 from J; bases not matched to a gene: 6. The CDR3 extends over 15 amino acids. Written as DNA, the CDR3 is TGTGCCAGCAGTCCGGACAGGGCGGGCAAAAACATTCAGTACTTC. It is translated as CASSPDRAGKNIQYF.

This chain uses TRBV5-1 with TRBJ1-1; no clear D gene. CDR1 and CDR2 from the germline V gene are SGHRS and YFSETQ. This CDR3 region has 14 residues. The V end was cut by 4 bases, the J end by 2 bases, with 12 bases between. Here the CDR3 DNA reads TGCGCCAGCAGCGGTCCGGGTCTAAACACTGAAGCTTTCTTT. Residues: CASSGPGLNTEAFF. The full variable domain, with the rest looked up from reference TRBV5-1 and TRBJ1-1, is KAGVTQTPRYLIKTRGQQVTLSCSPISGHRSVSWYQQTPGQGLQFLFEYFSETQRNKGNFPGRFSGRQFSNSRSEMNVSTLELGDSALYLCASSGPGLNTEAFFGQGTRLTVV.

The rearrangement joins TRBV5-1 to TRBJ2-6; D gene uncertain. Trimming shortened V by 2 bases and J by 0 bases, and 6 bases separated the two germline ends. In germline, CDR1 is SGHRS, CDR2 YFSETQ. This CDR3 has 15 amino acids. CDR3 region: CASSFTSSGANVLTF. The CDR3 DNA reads TGCGCCAGCAGCTTCACGAGCTCTGGGGCCAACGTCCTGACTTTC.

The CDR3 region is CASSRGAGLETEAFF. CDR3 coding DNA: TGTGCCAGCAGCCGGGGGGCAGGGTTGGAGACTGAAGCTTTCTTT. This chain connects TRBV7-2 to TRBJ1-1, with D perhaps TRBD1 (6 bases). Deletions cut 5 bases from V and 5 bases from J, with 18 bases between. Looked up from germline, CDR1 is SGHTA and CDR2 is FQGNSA. This CDR3 has 15 amino acids.

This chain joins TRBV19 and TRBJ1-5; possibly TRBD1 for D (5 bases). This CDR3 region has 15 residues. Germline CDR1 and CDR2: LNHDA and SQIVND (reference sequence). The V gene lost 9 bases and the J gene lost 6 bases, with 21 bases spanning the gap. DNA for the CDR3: TGTGCCAGCCACCTGTTGGGGTCGGGGGGTCAGCCCCAGCATTTT. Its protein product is CASHLLGSGGQPQHF.

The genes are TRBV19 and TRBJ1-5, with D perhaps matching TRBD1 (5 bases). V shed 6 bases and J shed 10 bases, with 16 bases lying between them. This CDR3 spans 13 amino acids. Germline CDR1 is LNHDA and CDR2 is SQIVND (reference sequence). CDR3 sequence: CASRVSRQLPQHF. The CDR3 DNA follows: TGTGCCAGTAGGGTCAGCCGACAGCTACCCCAGCATTTT.

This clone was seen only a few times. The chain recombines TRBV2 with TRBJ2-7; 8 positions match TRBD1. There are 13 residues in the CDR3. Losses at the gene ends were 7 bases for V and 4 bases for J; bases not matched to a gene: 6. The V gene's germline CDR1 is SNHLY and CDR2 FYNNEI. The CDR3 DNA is TGTGCCAGCAACGGACAGGGCAATTACGAGCAGTACTTC. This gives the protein CASNGQGNYEQYF.

DNA of the CDR3: TGTGCCAGCTCCCAAATCCAGGGGGCCGCAGAGACCCAGTACTTC. Its translation is CASSQIQGAAETQYF. The V and J genes are TRBV18 and TRBJ2-5; 8 bases agree with TRBD1. The V and J ends lost 6 bases and 4 bases, in that order; junction bases with no gene match: 10. Germline V gene data show CDR1 as KGHSH and CDR2 as LQKENI. There are 15 residues in the CDR3.

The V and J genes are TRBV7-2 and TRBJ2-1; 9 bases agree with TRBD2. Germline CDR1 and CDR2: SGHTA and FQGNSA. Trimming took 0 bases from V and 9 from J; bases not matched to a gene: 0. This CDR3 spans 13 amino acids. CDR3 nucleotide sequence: TGTGCCAGCAGCTTAGCTAGCGGGGGTGAGCAGTTCTTC. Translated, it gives CASSLASGGEQFF.

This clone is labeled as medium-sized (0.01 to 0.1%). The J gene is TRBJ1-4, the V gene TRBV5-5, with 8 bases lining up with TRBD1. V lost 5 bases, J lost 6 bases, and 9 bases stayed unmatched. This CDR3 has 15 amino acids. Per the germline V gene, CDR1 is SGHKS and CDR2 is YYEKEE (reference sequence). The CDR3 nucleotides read TGTGCCAGCAGGGCCCCGGGACAGGAGGATGAAAAACTGTTTTTT. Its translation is CASRAPGQEDEKLFF.